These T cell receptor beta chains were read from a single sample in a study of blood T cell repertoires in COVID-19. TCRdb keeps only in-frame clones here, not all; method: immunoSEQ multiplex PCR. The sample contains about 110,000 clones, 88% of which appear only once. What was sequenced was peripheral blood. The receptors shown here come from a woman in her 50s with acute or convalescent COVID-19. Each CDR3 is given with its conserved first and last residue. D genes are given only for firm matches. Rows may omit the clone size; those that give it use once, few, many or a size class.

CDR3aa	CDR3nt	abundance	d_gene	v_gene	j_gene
CATSRDYSGGSYEQYF	TGTGCCACCAGCAGAGATTATAGCGGGGGGTCCTACGAGCAGTACTTC	.	TRBD2	TRBV15	TRBJ2-7
CASSLRVAGASTDTQYF	TGCGCCAGCAGCCTCCGTGTTGCGGGCGCCAGCACAGATACGCAGTATTTT	.	.	TRBV5-1	TRBJ2-3
CASSHSDRNQPQHF	TGTGCCAGCAGCCATTCAGACAGGAATCAGCCCCAGCATTTT	.	.	TRBV3-1/TRBV3-2	TRBJ1-5
CASSYSTPQGTEAFF	TGTGCCAGCAGTTACTCGACCCCCCAGGGCACTGAAGCTTTCTTT	.	.	TRBV6-5	TRBJ1-1
CASSLVLALGHEQFF	TGCGCCAGCAGCTTGGTCCTAGCCCTGGGCCATGAGCAGTTCTTC	.	.	TRBV5-1	TRBJ2-1
CASSRGDGGEQYF	TGCGCCAGCAGCAGAGGGGACGGGGGCGAGCAGTACTTC	.	.	TRBV5-1	TRBJ2-7
CASSLAANEKLFF	TGCGCCAGCAGCTTGGCTGCTAATGAAAAACTGTTTTTT	few	.	TRBV5-1	TRBJ1-4
CAWSVYLETQYF	TGTGCCTGGAGTGTATATCTAGAGACCCAGTACTTC	.	.	TRBV30	TRBJ2-5
CASSLWAASYNEQFF	TGTGCCAGCAGCTTGTGGGCAGCCTCCTACAATGAGCAGTTCTTC	.	.	TRBV5-6	TRBJ2-1
CASSLDVRDTGELFF	TGCGCCAGCAGCTTGGACGTGAGGGACACCGGGGAGCTGTTTTTT	.	.	TRBV5-1	TRBJ2-2
CASSPTGLRLKGEQYF	TGTGCCAGTAGTCCCACGGGACTCCGCCTCAAAGGAGAGCAGTACTTC	.	.	TRBV19	TRBJ2-7
CASSELNRGHRGYTF	TGTGCCAGCAGTGAATTAAACAGGGGGCATCGGGGCTACACCTTC	.	TRBD1	TRBV2	TRBJ1-2
CASSPHRVGTEAFF	TGTGCCAGCAGCCCGCACAGGGTTGGCACTGAAGCTTTCTTT	few	.	TRBV5-6	TRBJ1-1
CASGRTNTGELFF	TGTGCCAGCGGGAGGACGAACACCGGGGAGCTGTTTTTT	.	.	TRBV11-2	TRBJ2-2
CAISPGQGPPYEQYF	TGTGCCATCAGCCCTGGACAGGGCCCACCCTACGAGCAGTACTTC	.	TRBD1	TRBV10-3	TRBJ2-7
CASSLTDRGYEQYF	TGTGCCAGCAGTCTTACCGACAGGGGCTACGAGCAGTACTTC	.	TRBD1	TRBV27	TRBJ2-7
CASSLLGGGDYGYTF	TGTGCCAGCAGCCTACTCGGCGGGGGGGACTATGGCTACACCTTC	.	.	TRBV7-9	TRBJ1-2
CASSLVGTGTAEQYF	TGTGCCAGCAGTTTAGTGGGGACAGGGACGGCCGAGCAGTACTTC	.	TRBD1	TRBV27	TRBJ2-7
CASSVGGPRGKTYEQYF	TGTGCCAGCAGCGTAGGGGGCCCAAGGGGAAAGACCTACGAGCAGTACTTC	.	.	TRBV9	TRBJ2-7
CASSLTGRVTEAFF	TGCGCCAGCAGCTTGACAGGGAGGGTCACTGAAGCTTTCTTT	.	.	TRBV5-1	TRBJ1-1
CASSNLGGSQYF	TGTGCCAGCAGTAATTTAGGTGGGAGTCAGTATTTT	.	.	TRBV12-3/TRBV12-4	TRBJ2-3
CASSPGTLEKLFF	TGCGCCAGCAGCCCTGGGACACTTGAAAAACTGTTTTTT	.	.	TRBV4-1	TRBJ1-4
CASSLSSGGSTDTQYF	TGCGCCAGCAGCTTATCTAGCGGGGGTAGCACAGATACGCAGTATTTT	.	TRBD2	TRBV5-1	TRBJ2-3
CASSLTSGTPNEQFF	TGCGCCAGCAGCTTAACTAGCGGGACCCCCAATGAGCAGTTCTTC	.	TRBD2	TRBV5-1	TRBJ2-1
CASSIRQVNYEQYF	TGTGCCAGCAGCATTAGACAGGTTAACTACGAGCAGTACTTC	.	.	TRBV5-5	TRBJ2-7
CASSLRSGRAAGANVLTF	TGCGCCAGCAGCTTGAGGAGCGGGAGGGCCGCTGGGGCCAACGTCCTGACTTTC	.	TRBD2	TRBV5-1	TRBJ2-6
CASSPTIAGGPGELFF	TGCGCCAGCAGCCCAACAATAGCGGGAGGGCCTGGGGAGCTGTTTTTT	.	TRBD2	TRBV5-1	TRBJ2-2
CASNRARGRTGELFF	TGTGCCAGCAATCGCGCTCGGGGGAGGACCGGGGAGCTGTTTTTT	.	.	TRBV2	TRBJ2-2
CASSSGGRGYGYTF	TGTGCCAGCAGTTCAGGAGGGAGAGGCTATGGCTACACCTTC	once	.	TRBV6-5	TRBJ1-2
CASSYLDRRNGYTF	TGTGCCAGCAGTTACTTGGACAGGCGGAATGGCTACACCTTC	.	TRBD1	TRBV28	TRBJ1-2
CASSPYGNYEQYF	TGTGCCAGCTCACCTTACGGTAACTACGAGCAGTACTTC	.	.	TRBV18	TRBJ2-7
CSVEEASGIAGELFF	TGCAGCGTTGAGGAGGCTAGCGGGATAGCCGGGGAGCTGTTTTTT	.	TRBD2	TRBV29-1	TRBJ2-2
CASLPGRTSRSPLHF	TGTGCCAGCCTCCCCGGGCGGACAAGCAGGTCACCCCTCCACTTT	.	.	TRBV2	TRBJ1-6
CASSFRAWRRNEKLFF	TGTGCCAGTAGTTTTAGAGCCTGGAGGCGTAATGAAAAACTGTTTTTT	.	.	TRBV19	TRBJ1-4
CASSLKTGTSGYNEQFF	TGCGCCAGCAGCTTAAAAACCGGGACTAGCGGTTACAATGAGCAGTTCTTC	once	TRBD2	TRBV5-1	TRBJ2-1
CASSPTSGPYNEQFF	TGTGCCAGCAGCCCGACTAGCGGGCCATACAATGAGCAGTTCTTC	.	TRBD2	TRBV5-5	TRBJ2-1
CASSPEGGWIQYF	TGTGCCAGCAGCCCCGAGGGCGGGTGGATTCAGTACTTC	.	.	TRBV9	TRBJ2-4
CASRGQFRNEKLFF	TGTGCCAGCAGAGGACAGTTTCGTAATGAAAAACTGTTTTTT	.	.	TRBV6-5	TRBJ1-4
CASSHGAGSNYGYTF	TGTGCCAGCAGCCATGGGGCAGGTTCTAACTATGGCTACACCTTC	.	.	TRBV3-1/TRBV3-2	TRBJ1-2
CASSLGTGNNGYTF	TGTGCCAGCAGCTTAGGGACAGGGAATAATGGCTACACCTTC	.	TRBD1	TRBV7-9	TRBJ1-2
CASSLTEAGATNEKLFF	TGTGCCAGCAGCTTAACGGAGGCGGGCGCAACTAATGAAAAACTGTTTTTT	.	.	TRBV7-2	TRBJ1-4
CATSKFGTATNEQFF	TGTGCCACCAGCAAATTCGGGACAGCTACCAATGAGCAGTTCTTC	.	TRBD1	TRBV15	TRBJ2-1
CASSPLRWQAFF	TGTGCCAGCAGCCCCCTGAGGTGGCAGGCTTTCTTT	.	.	TRBV9	TRBJ1-1
CASGGQASDTQYF	TGTGCCAGTGGAGGACAGGCCTCAGATACGCAGTATTTT	.	TRBD1	TRBV19	TRBJ2-3
CSAEDFNEQFF	TGCAGTGCAGAGGACTTTAATGAGCAGTTCTTC	.	.	TRBV20-1	TRBJ2-1
CASSSQRTGGRETQYF	TGTGCCAGTAGTTCGCAACGGACAGGGGGCCGTGAGACCCAGTACTTC	.	TRBD1	TRBV19	TRBJ2-5
CASEALAASYEQYF	TGTGCCAGCGAAGCGCTAGCGGCCTCCTACGAGCAGTACTTC	few	TRBD2	TRBV28	TRBJ2-7